What follows are 28 T cell receptor beta chains derived from one specimen sequenced in a study of blood T cell repertoires in COVID-19. Here immunoSEQ multiplex PCR was the method, and the copy in TCRdb shows in-frame clones only, minus some. The table shows 200,000 to 300,000 clones, with around 85% occurring only once. Input material: peripheral blood. These receptors were collected from a woman aged 25 to 39 who had recovered from COVID-19.

The rearrangement joins TRBV19 to TRBJ2-7; TRBD1 is a possible D gene (6 bases). Germline V gene data show CDR1 as LNHDA and CDR2 as SQIVND (reference sequence). Trimming removed 5 bases at V and 2 bases at J, with 13 bases between. The CDR3 is 14 residues long. The CDR3 spells CASSSPSGAYEQYF. The DNA for the CDR3 is TGTGCCAGTAGTTCTCCCTCAGGGGCCTACGAGCAGTACTTC.

The CDR3 here is CASSAGGVSSGNTIYF. The DNA for the CDR3 is TGTGCCAGCAGCGCCGGTGGTGTGAGCTCTGGAAACACCATATATTTT. The chain couples TRBV9 to TRBJ1-3; D unclear. V was trimmed by 3 bases and J by 0 bases, leaving 13 bases between them. Germline V lookup: CDR1 SGDLS, CDR2 YYNGEE. This CDR3 spans 16 amino acids.

CDR3 sequence: CASSPPGGAPYGYTF. CDR3 DNA sequence: TGTGCCAGCAGCCCGCCGGGAGGGGCACCCTATGGCTACACCTTC. V and J are TRBV9 and TRBJ1-2; maybe TRBD1 (5 bases). The CDR3 is 15 residues long. V dropped 4 bases and J dropped 4 bases, with 17 bases sitting between them. The V gene's germline CDR1 is SGDLS and CDR2 YYNGEE.

The CDR3 region has the DNA TGCAGCGTCCCCGGGACAGGGTACTACGAGCAGTACTTC. Residues: CSVPGTGYYEQYF. J is TRBJ2-7 and V is TRBV29-1, with 9 nucleotides matching TRBD1. The germline V gene has CDR1 SQVTM and CDR2 ANQGSEA. Losses at the gene ends were 6 bases for V and 3 bases for J; bases not matched to a gene: 6. The CDR3 is 13 residues long.

The rearrangement joins TRBV6-1 to TRBJ2-1; D unclear. V was trimmed by 2 bases and J by 1 base, leaving 15 bases between them. The CDR3 is made up of 17 amino acids. Germline loops: CDR1 MNHNS, CDR2 SASEGT. Here the CDR3 DNA reads TGTGCCAGCAGTGAACAGGCCTATTCCTCATCCTACAATGAGCAGTTCTTC. It yields the protein CASSEQAYSSSYNEQFF.

The chain carries TRBV7-2 and TRBJ2-5; 7 nucleotides line up with TRBD1. V was pared by 6 bases and J by 9 bases, with 10 bases of the junction left unmatched. Germline assignment: CDR1 SGHTA and CDR2 FQGNSA. The CDR3 is 13 amino acids. CDR3 DNA: TGTGCCAGCAGGTCCGGACAGGATTGGGCCCAGTACTTC. The encoded protein is CASRSGQDWAQYF.

V usage is TRBV24-1 and J usage is TRBJ2-2; D perhaps matches TRBD2 (6 bases). The CDR3 sequence is 19 residues long. CDR1 is KGHDR and CDR2 is SFDVKD in the germline V gene. With 3 bases removed from V and 3 bases from J, the gap between germline ends came to 22 bases. CDR3 DNA: TGTGCCACCAGTGATACGTCTGGGCGGGGCCCCTACGACACCGGGGAGCTGTTTTTT. It specifies CATSDTSGRGPYDTGELFF.

A word on this clone: In the same sample, other DNA sequences code for this CDR3. The rearrangement links TRBV5-1 to TRBJ1-5; TRBD1 agrees at 8 bases. V was clipped by 1 base and J by 1 base; unmatched bases: 1. The CDR3 totals 15 residues. CDR1 and CDR2 (germline): SGHRS, YFSETQ. The CDR3 protein is CASSLTGGSNQPQHF. CDR3 coding DNA: TGCGCCAGCAGCTTGACAGGGGGGAGCAATCAGCCCCAGCATTTT. Supplemented by reference TRBV5-1 and TRBJ1-5, the full variable domain reads KAGVTQTPRYLIKTRGQQVTLSCSPISGHRSVSWYQQTPGQGLQFLFEYFSETQRNKGNFPGRFSGRQFSNSRSEMNVSTLELGDSALYLCASSLTGGSNQPQHFGDGTRLSIL.

The chain carries TRBV19 and TRBJ1-1; 8 bases are shared with TRBD1. CDR1 LNHDA and CDR2 SQIVND come from the germline V gene (reference sequence). V gave up 4 bases and J gave up 8 bases; unmatched junction bases: 6. The CDR3 sequence is 13 residues long. DNA for the CDR3: TGTGCCAGTAGTAACCTACAGGGGGTCGAAGCTTTCTTT. It translates to CASSNLQGVEAFF.

V usage is TRBV5-1 and J usage is TRBJ2-7, with a possible D match to TRBD1 (6 bases). Per germline, CDR1 SGHRS and CDR2 YFSETQ. CDR3 size: 14 residues. V lost 4 bases to trimming and J lost 3 bases, with 14 bases between them. The CDR3 protein is CASSGGQSLYEQYF. The CDR3 DNA is TGCGCCAGCAGCGGAGGACAGAGTCTCTACGAGCAGTACTTC.

This rearrangement joins TRBV7-2 to TRBJ2-5; TRBD2 might be the D (5 bases). Looked up from germline, CDR1 is SGHTA and CDR2 is FQGNSA. The V end was cut by 2 bases, the J end by 5 bases, with 9 bases between. The CDR3 sequence is 13 residues long. In DNA form, the CDR3 reads TGTGCCAGCAGCTTAAGCGGTTGGGAGACCCAGTACTTC. Its translation: CASSLSGWETQYF.

The V gene is TRBV20-1, the J gene TRBJ2-1; D perhaps matches TRBD1 (6 bases). Trimming took 3 bases from V and 4 from J, leaving 16 bases between them. Germline CDR1 is DFQATT and CDR2 is SNEGSKA (reference sequence). The CDR3 has 15 amino acids. The CDR3, as DNA: TGCAGTGCTAGTTCAGGGGCTACGATATACAATGAGCAGTTCTTC. Translation gives CSASSGATIYNEQFF.

This chain connects TRBV15 to TRBJ2-1, with TRBD2 matching 9 bases. The V and J ends lost 2 bases and 9 bases, in that order; junction bases with no gene match: 5. The CDR3 is 14 amino acids. Germline CDR1 LNHNV, CDR2 YYDKDF (reference sequence). The CDR3 DNA reads as TGTGCCACCAGCAGACGGCGGGGGGGCATTGAGCAGTTCTTC. Protein product: CATSRRRGGIEQFF.

This clone was found a few times. This chain connects TRBV7-2 to TRBJ2-7; tentative D call: TRBD2 (5 bases). Deletions cut 1 base from V and 1 base from J, with 11 bases between. The CDR3 totals 15 residues. Germline V gene data show CDR1 as SGHTA and CDR2 as FQGNSA. The CDR3 region is CASSLEGSSSYEQYF. Written as DNA, the CDR3 is TGTGCCAGCAGCTTAGAAGGGAGCTCATCCTACGAGCAGTACTTC.

The rearrangement joins TRBV6-5 to TRBJ2-3; perhaps TRBD1 as D (5 bases). Trimming left V 5 bases short and J 3 bases short, with 15 bases between. This CDR3 region has 15 residues. CDR1 is MNHEY and CDR2 is SVGAGI in the germline V gene. CDR3 sequence reads: CASSTLRVETDTQYF. CDR3 DNA: TGTGCCAGCAGTACACTCAGGGTCGAAACAGATACGCAGTATTTT.

This rearrangement joins TRBV3-1 (or the pseudogene TRBV3-2) to TRBJ2-7; 10 positions match TRBD2. The trim removed 1 base at V and 0 bases at J, leaving 3 bases unmatched. The CDR3 length is 16 residues. Germline CDR1 and CDR2: LGHDT and YNNKEL (reference sequence). The CDR3 nucleotides are TGTGCCAGCAGCCAAGTCGCTAGCGGGGGCTCCTACGAGCAGTACTTC. Residues: CASSQVASGGSYEQYF.

J is TRBJ2-7 and V is TRBV4-2; D not certain. Per the germline V gene, CDR1 is LGHNA and CDR2 is YNFKEQ. V lost 0 bases, J lost 2 bases, and 11 bases lay in between. This CDR3 has 15 residues. The CDR3 nucleotides read TGTGCCAGCAGCCAAGATAACGCGGAGACCTACGAGCAGTACTTC. Amino acid sequence: CASSQDNAETYEQYF.

V gene TRBV21-1 combines with J gene TRBJ2-1; the listed D gene, TRBD2, was not tested against the DNA. TRBV21-1 is noted as a pseudogene. This CDR3 has 14 amino acids. The CDR3 protein is CASSKGGSGYEQFF. The CDR3 nucleotides read TGTGCCAGCAGCAAGGGGGGATCGGGGTATGAGCAGTTCTTC.

The gene calls are TRBV4-1 and TRBJ1-5; 8 bases line up with TRBD1. The CDR3 spans 17 residues. V gave up 1 base and J gave up 1 base; unmatched junction bases: 6. The germline CDR1 and CDR2 sequences are MGHRA and YSYEKL. The CDR3 DNA follows: TGCGCCAGCAGCCAAGGTGCAGGGGGCACCAGCAATCAGCCCCAGCATTTT. It codes for CASSQGAGGTSNQPQHF.

The chain joins TRBV6-1 to TRBJ1-2, with TRBD1 as a possible D gene (5 bases). Germline lookup yields CDR1 MNHNS and CDR2 SASEGT. Deletions cut 0 bases from V and 8 bases from J, with 16 bases between. The length of the CDR3 is 15 residues. CDR3 in DNA: TGTGCCAGCAGTGAAGCGGGCGGGACGGCGGAGGGCTACACCTTC. As protein: CASSEAGGTAEGYTF.

J is TRBJ2-1 and V is TRBV27, with D perhaps matching TRBD2 (5 bases). Germline CDR1 MNHEY, CDR2 SMNVEV (reference sequence). Trimming stripped 4 bases from V and 4 bases from J, with 17 bases between. The CDR3 totals 16 residues. CDR3 sequence: CASSSLFAGRYNEQFF. The CDR3 nucleotides read TGTGCCAGCAGTTCCTTATTTGCGGGTCGTTACAATGAGCAGTTCTTC.

The chain employs TRBV18 and TRBJ2-7; D gene unclear. Trimming cost V 1 base and J 2 bases, with 6 bases left between them. CDR1 is KGHSH, CDR2 LQKENI, per germline. The CDR3 is made up of 13 amino acids. The CDR3 is CASSPRETYEQYF. The CDR3 coding sequence is TGTGCCAGCTCACCACGAGAGACCTACGAGCAGTACTTC.

This chain joins TRBV27 and TRBJ1-5; tentatively, D is TRBD1 (5 bases). CDR3 length: 13 residues. Germline V lookup: CDR1 MNHEY, CDR2 SMNVEV (reference sequence). V shed 3 bases and J shed 6 bases, with 9 bases lying between them. As DNA, the CDR3 is TGTGCCAGCAGTTTTCAGGGTGGTCAGCCCCAGCATTTT. Its protein is CASSFQGGQPQHF.

This chain's CDR3 is CASSLRGSRPNTEAFF. The CDR3 DNA follows: TGTGCCAGCAGCCTCAGGGGTTCCAGGCCGAACACTGAAGCTTTCTTT. The chain carries TRBV7-9 and TRBJ1-1; D might be TRBD1 (6 bases). The CDR3 contains 16 residues. V was pared by 5 bases and J by 1 base, with 17 bases between. CDR1 SEHNR and CDR2 FQNEAQ come from the germline V gene (reference sequence). Complete variable domain (other parts from reference TRBV7-9 and TRBJ1-1): DTGVSQNPRHKITKRGQNVTFRCDPISEHNRLYWYRQTLGQGPEFLTYFQNEAQLEKSRLLSDRFSAERPKGSFSTLEIQRTEQGDSAMYLCASSLRGSRPNTEAFFGQGTRLTVV.

The rearrangement joins TRBV6-6 to TRBJ2-1; 12 nucleotides agree with TRBD2. Germline V lookup: CDR1 MNHNY, CDR2 SVGAGI (reference sequence). This CDR3 has 15 amino acids. The junction had 10 bases not matched to a gene; V was cut back by 6 bases and J by 10 bases. CDR3 nucleotide sequence: TGTGCCAGCAGCCCCCTAGCGGGGGGGCCGGGGGAGCAGTTCTTC. Protein sequence: CASSPLAGGPGEQFF.

The V call is TRBV19, the J call TRBJ1-2; D unresolved. V lost 3 bases, J lost 9 bases, and 11 bases lay in between. The germline V gene has CDR1 LNHDA and CDR2 SQIVND (reference sequence). CDR3 length: 12 residues. CDR3 protein: CASSISPASYTF. CDR3 bases: TGTGCCAGTAGTATCTCCCCCGCTAGCTACACCTTC.

V and J are TRBV3-1 (or the pseudogene TRBV3-2) and TRBJ2-1; 7 nucleotides line up with TRBD1. The CDR3 runs to 14 residues. The germline gives CDR1 LGHDT, CDR2 YNNKEL (reference sequence). The ends lost 3 bases at V and 7 bases at J; junction bases unmatched: 6. This CDR3 is CASSQRTGSNEQFF. The DNA for the CDR3 is TGTGCCAGCAGCCAGAGGACAGGCTCGAATGAGCAGTTCTTC.

This chain joins TRBV28 and TRBJ2-7; a possible D gene is TRBD2 (5 bases). This CDR3 contains 12 residues. The V gene lost 6 bases and the J gene lost 7 bases, with 13 bases spanning the gap. Germline values: CDR1 MDHEN, CDR2 SYDVKM. The chain's CDR3 is CASRPGMGEQYF. For the CDR3, the DNA is TGTGCCAGCAGACCGGGGATGGGGGAGCAGTACTTC.